This T cell receptor (beta chain) was documented in a study of T cells after yellow fever vaccination. Study results and caveats: The secondary T-cell response peaked on day 5, not day 15, but was weaker. In FACS-sorted repertoires, abundant clonotypes from the bulk population could appear as contaminants. Primary-vaccination clones mostly resurfaced post-booster (less than 98% CD4, more than 85% CD8).

This clonotype has a handful of counts. What it binds is not known. Production of TCR cDNA was by 5'RACE template switching, which also added a universal primer site and UMIs. Each CDR3 protein is one row after TCRdb ran MiXCR on the 5' RACE reads. This sample has about 300,000 distinct CDR3 sequences, with 7.5% to 9% found just once. The germline CDR1 and CDR2 sequences are SGHRS and YFSETQ. CDR3 length: 16 residues. Between the trimmed V and J ends, which lost 5 bases and 0 bases, there was a span of 12 bases. This receptor was identified in a man aged 18-30 years who received the YFV17D yellow fever vaccine. This rearrangement joins TRBV5-1 to TRBJ2-6, with a tentative D call TRBD1 (5 bases). The sequenced sample was CD4+ T cells sorted from PBMCs, obtained 5 days after the yellow fever booster vaccination. CDR3 residues: CASRVQASSGANVLTF. The CDR3 region has the DNA TGCGCCAGCAGGGTACAGGCCAGCTCTGGGGCCAACGTCCTGACTTTC. The whole variable domain, remainder taken from reference TRBV5-1 and TRBJ2-6, is KAGVTQTPRYLIKTRGQQVTLSCSPISGHRSVSWYQQTPGQGLQFLFEYFSETQRNKGNFPGRFSGRQFSNSRSEMNVSTLELGDSALYLCASRVQASSGANVLTFGAGSRLTVL.